The sequence of this T cell receptor (beta chain) was determined in a study of CD8 T cells in ankylosing spondylitis. This clonotype was seen ten or more times. A quantitative 5'-RACE method, one with molecular barcodes, was used to make TCR beta libraries. TCRdb reprocessed the 5' RACE reads via MiXCR and lists one record per CDR3 protein. The profile shows approximately 250,000 distinct CDR3 sequences, roughly 10% of them singletons. Trimming left V 5 bases short and J 0 bases short, with 14 bases between. Germline V CDR1 and CDR2: DFQATT, SNEGSKA (reference sequence). This CDR3 spans 15 amino acids.

The genes are TRBV20-1 and TRBJ2-4; D uncertain. The sequence came from a male donor with ankylosing spondylitis or in good health (not recorded which). Source material: blood, either unsorted or a sorted T cell fraction (not recorded which). The CDR3 DNA follows: TGCAGTGCTCGCCCGGGCTTATTAGCCAAAAACATTCAGTACTTC. It is translated as CSARPGLLAKNIQYF.